A selection of T cell receptor beta chains follows, all from one sample in a study of blood T cell repertoires in COVID-19. Sequencing was performed with immunoSEQ multiplex PCR; in TCRdb, only in-frame clones are kept and a portion is missing. The table has roughly 17,000 clones, 70% to 90% seen once. Sequencing used peripheral blood. The receptors shown here come from a man older than 75 with acute or convalescent COVID-19. CDR3s include the opening cysteine and the closing phenylalanine or tryptophan. A D gene is named only where the DNA matches it firmly. Not all rows give a size; the values are once, few, many and, for expanded clones, a class.

size	V	D	J	CDR3	DNA
-	TRBV6-1	-	TRBJ1-4	CASSERGGSNEKLFF	TGTGCCAGCAGTGAGAGGGGAGGTTCTAATGAAAAACTGTTTTTT
-	TRBV18	TRBD2	TRBJ2-1	CASPRQSWGLAGYNEQFF	TGTGCCAGCCCCAGACAATCCTGGGGACTAGCGGGTTACAATGAGCAGTTCTTC
-	TRBV5-1	TRBD2	TRBJ2-1	CASSLAPRSGSGNEQFF	TGCGCCAGCAGCTTGGCCCCCCGGAGCGGGAGTGGCAATGAGCAGTTCTTC
-	TRBV18	-	TRBJ1-1	CASSPNMATEAFF	TGTGCCAGCTCCCCGAATATGGCCACTGAAGCTTTCTTT
-	TRBV15	TRBD1	TRBJ2-7	CATSRDRTGARYEQYF	TGTGCCACCAGCAGAGATAGGACAGGGGCTAGGTACGAGCAGTACTTC
-	TRBV5-4	-	TRBJ1-2	CASSLATGVLGYTF	TGTGCCAGCAGCTTAGCAACGGGGGTTCTTGGCTACACCTTC
-	TRBV25-1	-	TRBJ2-2	CASSEYFIGELFF	TGTGCCAGCAGTGAATATTTTATCGGGGAGCTGTTTTTT
-	TRBV7-2	-	TRBJ1-1	CASSLVSAAVNTEAFF	TGTGCCAGCAGCTTAGTATCTGCGGCGGTGAACACTGAAGCTTTCTTT
once	TRBV29-1	-	TRBJ1-2	CSVEDLGIGYGYTF	TGCAGCGTTGAAGATCTAGGCATTGGATATGGCTACACCTTC
-	TRBV6-5	-	TRBJ1-6	CASSYYLTLGSPLHF	TGTGCCAGCAGTTACTACCTTACCCTAGGATCACCCCTCCACTTT
-	TRBV9	TRBD1	TRBJ1-1	CASSARTGNTEAFF	TGTGCCAGCAGCGCCCGGACAGGTAACACTGAAGCTTTCTTT
-	TRBV7-6	TRBD1	TRBJ1-1	CASSLMLGQGAGGTEAFF	TGTGCCAGCAGCTTAATGTTGGGACAGGGGGCAGGTGGAACTGAAGCTTTCTTT
once	TRBV2	TRBD1	TRBJ1-1	CASSLDRFNTEAFF	TGTGCCAGCAGTTTGGACAGGTTCAACACTGAAGCTTTCTTT
-	TRBV5-4	-	TRBJ1-6	CASSLGVYNSPLHF	TGTGCCAGCAGCTTGGGTGTATATAATTCACCCCTCCACTTT